Listed below are T cell receptor beta chains from one sample, sequenced in a study of T-cell memory formation after mild COVID-19. TCRdb re-derived calls from the 5' RACE reads in MiXCR, one entry per CDR3 protein. The table includes some 490,000 distinct CDR3 sequences, 15% to 20% detected once. The material sequenced was PBMCs or a T cell subset sorted from them (not recorded which). The source of these receptors is an adult woman who had mild COVID-19 (a few samples of this study predate the infection). Cell type and time point are not known. Each CDR3 is given with its conserved first and last residue. The order of the fields is clone size, V gene, D gene, J gene, CDR3 DNA, CDR3 protein. D genes are given only for firm matches. The size of a clone is reported for some rows only, either as once, few or many, or as a class for expanded clones.

size: .
V: TRBV20-1
D: .
J: TRBJ2-7
DNA: TGCAGTGTCCCGACCACCTCCAGGTACGAGCAGTACTTC
CDR3: CSVPTTSRYEQYF

size: .
V: TRBV9
D: .
J: TRBJ2-1
DNA: TGTGCCAGCAGCGTAGGAGACGGTTCCTACAATGAGCAGTTCTTC
CDR3: CASSVGDGSYNEQFF

size: .
V: TRBV24-1
D: TRBD2
J: TRBJ2-7
DNA: TGTGCCACCAGTGATTCTAGCGGGGGCCACTACGAGCAGTACTTC
CDR3: CATSDSSGGHYEQYF

size: .
V: TRBV11-2
D: .
J: TRBJ2-5
DNA: TGTGCCAGCAGCTTATTCCTAGTGGACCAAGAGACCCAGTACTTC
CDR3: CASSLFLVDQETQYF

size: .
V: TRBV2
D: TRBD2
J: TRBJ2-7
DNA: TGTGCCAGCAGTGAACGGCGCGGGAGCTACGAGCAGTACTTC
CDR3: CASSERRGSYEQYF

size: few
V: TRBV12-3/TRBV12-4
D: TRBD2
J: TRBJ2-1
DNA: TGTGCCAGCAGGCTTAGCGGGTCGACTTACAATGAGCAGTTCTTC
CDR3: CASRLSGSTYNEQFF

size: .
V: TRBV5-1
D: .
J: TRBJ1-4
DNA: TGCGCCAGCAGCCCCAATTGGGAGGCAGCAACTAATGAAAAACTGTTTTTT
CDR3: CASSPNWEAATNEKLFF

size: .
V: TRBV3-1
D: .
J: TRBJ1-1
DNA: TGTGCCAGCAGCCGCTCCGGGCCCGTAGGCACTGAAGCTTTCTTT
CDR3: CASSRSGPVGTEAFF

size: .
V: TRBV7-9
D: .
J: TRBJ1-1
DNA: TGTGCCAGCAGCTTAGCCGTAGGTGGGACTGAAGCTTTCTTT
CDR3: CASSLAVGGTEAFF

size: few
V: TRBV2
D: TRBD1
J: TRBJ1-1
DNA: TGTGCCAGCAGTGAACAAAACAGGGGTGGGACTGAAGCTTTCTTT
CDR3: CASSEQNRGGTEAFF

size: .
V: TRBV14
D: .
J: TRBJ2-1
DNA: TGTGCCAGCAGCCAAGAGGGGCCCCCCTTCGATGAGCAGTTCTTC
CDR3: CASSQEGPPFDEQFF

size: .
V: TRBV18
D: .
J: TRBJ2-1
DNA: TGTGCCAGCTCACCCTTATCGGTCCGGCAAGCGGTACCCTACAATGAGCAGTTCTTC
CDR3: CASSPLSVRQAVPYNEQFF

size: few
V: TRBV7-9
D: .
J: TRBJ2-1
DNA: TGTGCCAGCAGCTTAGGTTTTCTCATGAGCAATGAGCAGTTCTTC
CDR3: CASSLGFLMSNEQFF

size: few
V: TRBV6-2/TRBV6-3
D: .
J: TRBJ1-2
DNA: TGTGCCAGCAGTGCAGCCCGGGACGGAAAAGCAGGTGGCTACACCTTC
CDR3: CASSAARDGKAGGYTF

size: .
V: TRBV2
D: TRBD2
J: TRBJ2-3
DNA: TGTGCCAGCGCTGCTAGCGGGAGACTAGATACGCAGTATTTT
CDR3: CASAASGRLDTQYF

size: .
V: TRBV6-5
D: TRBD1
J: TRBJ1-1
DNA: TGTGCCAGCAGGGGGGACAGAATTGCCACTGAAGCTTTCTTT
CDR3: CASRGDRIATEAFF

size: few
V: TRBV12-3/TRBV12-4
D: .
J: TRBJ2-7
DNA: TGTGCCAGCAGTTTTAGGCGACCAAGCTACGAGCAGTACTTC
CDR3: CASSFRRPSYEQYF

size: .
V: TRBV6-5
D: TRBD1
J: TRBJ2-3
DNA: TGTGCCAGCAGTTGGGACAGGAACACAGATACGCAGTATTTT
CDR3: CASSWDRNTDTQYF

size: many
V: TRBV4-3
D: TRBD2
J: TRBJ2-2
DNA: TGCGCCAGCAGCCAAGACCTGCAGACTAGCGGGAGGAATATAGGCTCCGGGGAGCTGTTTTTT
CDR3: CASSQDLQTSGRNIGSGELFF

size: .
V: TRBV4-2
D: .
J: TRBJ1-2
DNA: TGTGCCAGCAGCCACGCACTAACCCCGATGCGGGTCAACTATGGCTACACCTTC
CDR3: CASSHALTPMRVNYGYTF

size: few
V: TRBV5-6
D: .
J: TRBJ1-2
DNA: TGTGCCAGCAGCTTGTGGTGGCAGGGTGGGGCCTATGGCTACACCTTC
CDR3: CASSLWWQGGAYGYTF

size: .
V: TRBV18
D: .
J: TRBJ2-6
DNA: TGTGCCAGCTCCCAGCTATCTGGGGCCAACGTCCTGACTTTC
CDR3: CASSQLSGANVLTF

size: .
V: TRBV6-6
D: .
J: TRBJ1-5
DNA: TGTGCCAGCAGTTACGGACAAATCAATCAGCCCCAGCATTTT
CDR3: CASSYGQINQPQHF

size: .
V: TRBV21-1
D: .
J: TRBJ2-4
DNA: TGTGCCAGCAGCAAAGCCCCTTTGTCGGGACAGGAAAACATTCAGTACTTC
CDR3: CASSKAPLSGQENIQYF

size: few
V: TRBV6-5
D: TRBD1
J: TRBJ1-2
DNA: TGTGCCAGCACACAAGGACAGGGTGGTGGCTACACCTTC
CDR3: CASTQGQGGGYTF

size: few
V: TRBV29-1
D: .
J: TRBJ2-1
DNA: TGCAGCTTATCCGGGGCCTACAATGAGCAGTTCTTC
CDR3: CSLSGAYNEQFF

size: .
V: TRBV25-1
D: TRBD1
J: TRBJ2-7
DNA: TGTGCCAGCAGTGGGCAGGGGGCGAACGAGCAGTACTTC
CDR3: CASSGQGANEQYF

size: .
V: TRBV4-1
D: .
J: TRBJ2-7
DNA: TGCGCCAGCAGCCAAGATTTCGGTGGCAAAGACCTGGAGCAGTACTTC
CDR3: CASSQDFGGKDLEQYF

size: few
V: TRBV20-1
D: TRBD1
J: TRBJ1-4
DNA: TGCAGTGCTAGAGATGGGAACAGGGGGTCTAATGAAAAACTGTTTTTT
CDR3: CSARDGNRGSNEKLFF

size: .
V: TRBV12-3/TRBV12-4
D: TRBD2
J: TRBJ2-2
DNA: TGTGCCAGCACCCCTCCCGCGGGGGGCCTGGGAGAGCTGTTTTTT
CDR3: CASTPPAGGLGELFF

size: few
V: TRBV24-1
D: .
J: TRBJ2-2
DNA: TGTGCCACCAGTGATTACGGACCACTCACCGGGGAGCTGTTTTTT
CDR3: CATSDYGPLTGELFF

size: few
V: TRBV9
D: .
J: TRBJ2-5
DNA: TGTGCCAGCAGCGTTCAGGGGGGACGGGAGACCCAGTACTTC
CDR3: CASSVQGGRETQYF

size: .
V: TRBV3-1
D: .
J: TRBJ1-1
DNA: TGTGCCAGCAGCCAAGGGGAGTGGGGCACTGAAGCTTTCTTT
CDR3: CASSQGEWGTEAFF